This T cell receptor beta chain was profiled in a study of B cell selection in AIRE deficiency. Regulatory T cells were sorted as CD4+CD25hiCD127low/negative cells. In the case of this clone: Its antigen remains unknown.

This table comes from immunoSEQ multiplex PCR, and its TCRdb copy is limited to in-frame clones, with some not included. This sample has tens of thousands of clones, with around nine tenths found just once. Study-wide results and caveats: Patient Tconv cells held around a third of Treg sequences shared by healthy donors.

V dropped 7 bases and J dropped 1 base, with 13 bases sitting between them. CDR3 length: 14 amino acids. Germline CDR1 reads SGHAT; CDR2 reads FQNNGV. The chain employs TRBV11-2 and TRBJ2-5; D may match TRBD1 or TRBD2 (5 bases each). Source material: CD4+CD25+ Tregs sorted from PBMCs. This sequence was found in a human donor in good health. The CDR3 DNA is TGTGCCAGCACCCGGGACGGTCTCCAAGAGACCCAGTACTTC. Encoded protein: CASTRDGLQETQYF. Variable domain in full (rest from reference TRBV11-2 and TRBJ2-5): EAGVAQSPRYKIIEKRQSVAFWCNPISGHATLYWYQQILGQGPKLLIQFQNNGVVDDSQLPKDRFSAERLKGVDSTLKIQPAKLEDSAVYLCASTRDGLQETQYFGPGTRLLVL.